This T cell receptor (beta chain) was profiled in a study of shared clonotypes between healthy human individuals. Study details: Donors consisted of two women and a few men between 18 and 49. Study-wide results and caveats: With few donors, the genetic and exposure-history diversity represented was limited.

Unsorted PBMC replicate PCRs used about 310 ng DNA, around 28,000 T cell genomes. The protocol was immunoSEQ multiplex PCR, while the TCRdb copy is restricted to in-frame clones and leaves out a portion. The data show 470,000 or so clones, approximately 82% seen once. Everyone who donated was a Caucasian adult who lived in Nashville, Tennessee. On this clone itself: The antigen is not known.

The CDR3 extends over 14 amino acids. Germline CDR1 and CDR2: SQVTM and ANQGSEA. Unmatched junction bases numbered 4, after V lost 2 bases and J lost 4 bases. The sequence derives from a woman aged 40-49 years in good health. Some clones in this sample may be carry-over from other donors' samples. Sequenced: PBMCs. The rearrangement links TRBV29-1 to TRBJ2-3; 9 positions match TRBD2. This CDR3 reads CSVELAGFSDTQYF. CDR3 DNA sequence: TGCAGCGTTGAACTAGCGGGATTCTCAGATACGCAGTATTTT.